This T cell receptor beta chain was documented in a study of CD8+ T cells in alopecia areata (dated by TCRdb to the late 2010s). A note on the overall study: The treated patients, all with moderate-to-severe alopecia areata, were enrolled in an open-label pilot trial of oral tofacitinib given at 5 to 10 mg twice daily. RNA came from the PAXgene miRNA kit for fixed scalp, the miRNeasy kit for PBMCs, and the RNeasy kit for mouse skin. For the treated patients, the SALT score, which quantifies what percentage of scalp surface area is affected, served as the measure of disease severity. Patients stayed on tofacitinib for 6 to 18 months and then had 6 months of follow-up off drug so that delayed response and recurrence could be assessed. In both human patients and the C3H/HeJ mouse model, the study applied high-throughput TCRbeta sequencing to look at T cell clonal expansion in alopecia areata. Amplification of TCRbeta CDR3 regions was done by immunoSEQ multiplex PCR using 35 Vbeta forward primers and 13 Jbeta reverse primers. Human TCRbeta sequencing covered scalp tissue and sorted CD4+ and CD8+ peripheral blood T cells from patchy and totalis/universalis alopecia areata patients and healthy controls. Tofacitinib-treated patients had biopsies at baseline and at 4 and 24 weeks of treatment, with a later scalp biopsy in several patients. Clonality in the scalp was compared among normal scalp (n=4), patchy alopecia areata scalp (n=8), and alopecia totalis/universalis scalp (n=8).

V loses 3 bases, J loses 4 bases, and the germline ends lie 20 bases apart. The CDR3 starts with the cysteine, ends with the phenylalanine, and has 17 residues. Only the CDR3 DNA stays, 51 bases, in frame from base 1. CDR1 and CDR2, per the germline V gene (reference sequence), are MNHEY and SMNVEV. A word on this clone: Its antigen target is currently unknown. Base-call qualities are not available, and no considerably larger clone is one nucleotide away.

Study-wide conclusions, independent of this receptor: Scalp TCR repertoire analysis is complicated because resident alphabeta T cells in normal human skin are also sequenced, whereas mouse skin is dominated by gammadelta T cells. Because the treated cohort was small and had only one nonresponder, larger studies are needed to examine links between baseline CD8+ expansion and response. Shared TCR sequences between patients were less evident than in mice, which may be partly attributable to HLA diversity in the patient population. Tofacitinib significantly decreased scalp clonality and the number of expanded CD8+ clones among the top 100 scalp clones. Many expanded lesional clones were found to persist in scalp and blood during tofacitinib treatment, and relapse after treatment cessation may be partly explained by this persistence. Compared with normal scalp, lesional scalp, particularly in alopecia totalis/universalis, had higher clonality and more expanded CD8+ clones, which suggests antigenic drive.

What this sample's time point label stands for: more than three weeks on oral tofacitinib. The treatment or condition label for this specimen denotes: oral pan-JAK inhibitor, 5-10 mg twice daily. Lesional scalp punch biopsies and peripheral blood were obtained from alopecia areata patients. PBMCs were isolated by density centrifugation and stained for CD3, CD4 and CD8, and CD4+ and CD8+ T cells were sorted on a FACSAria. Library creation used the immunoSEQ multiplex PCR assay. To provide template for TCR sequencing, every sample had RNA extracted and reverse transcribed into cDNA. First-strand cDNA was synthesized with SuperScript III using a 2:1 mix of oligo-dT and random hexamers. A synthetic immune receptor repertoire was used to gauge amplification bias, and whatever bias remained was removed computationally. Per the authors' processing: After raw reads were preprocessed to remove errors, the CDR3 was defined following IMGT conventions as running from the conserved cysteine to phenylalanine. Clonality was calculated as 1 minus Shannon entropy normalized by log2 of the number of productive unique TCRs. Whether scalp clones were CD4 or CD8 was inferred by matching scalp TCRbeta sequences against CD4 and CD8 repertoires sorted from blood. As stored in TCRdb, this immuneACCESS dataset retains in-frame rearrangements with V and J assigned. A fraction of the clones does not appear; measured against another copy, unresolved V genes explain less than half of the discrepancy, and the remainder lacks a known reason. V, J and clone size reflect that table, while D and trimming were determined from the DNA. This sample gives fewer than 150,000 clones in total; around 82% of them show up just once. Around 25% of the sample goes to the ten largest clones.

The TCR originated in a human donor with alopecia areata. Sequencing was performed on CD8+ T cells sorted from blood, taken at week 4, from a patient treated with tofacitinib. The chain uses TRBV27 and TRBJ2-3; perhaps TRBD2 is the D gene, with 6 bases matching. The encoded CDR3 is CASSFRLGGRGADTQYF. The sequence in DNA is TGTGCCAGCAGTTTTAGGCTCGGTGGGCGGGGAGCAGATACGCAGTATTTT.